The source of this TCR beta chain is a study of blood T cell repertoires in COVID-19. Study in general: COVID-19 samples, acute and convalescent, were from the United States, Italy and Spain. Nucleic acid was either cDNA or gDNA, and it came from T cells, B-cell-depleted T cells, or PBMCs.

The CDR3 sequence is 15 residues long. Germline V lookup: CDR1 LGHDT, CDR2 YNNKEL (reference sequence). Trimming left V 1 base short and J 7 bases short, with 16 bases between. How the authors handled the data: Quantification of nucleated cells was approximated via reference gene primer amplification. Sequenced by immunoSEQ multiplex PCR; TCRdb stores in-frame clones only, minus some. V, J and clone size derive from that table, while D and trimming were established from the DNA sequence. The repertoire consists of fewer than 250,000 clones, with roughly 79% occurring once and the leading ten covering approximately 1.9%.

The rearrangement uses TRBV3-1 (or the pseudogene TRBV3-2) and TRBJ1-1; unclear D gene. The sequence came from a woman of 80 years or more with acute or convalescent COVID-19. Material for sequencing was peripheral blood. The CDR3 sequence: CASSQAPGRTLEAFF. CDR3 coding DNA: TGTGCCAGCAGCCAAGCCCCGGGGAGGACTCTTGAAGCTTTCTTT.